This T cell receptor beta chain was recovered during a study of multiple sclerosis patients with progressive multifocal leukoencephalopathy. The V gene lost 2 bases and the J gene lost 5 bases, with 6 bases spanning the gap. CDR1 is MRHNA and CDR2 is SNTAGT in the germline V gene. The CDR3 sequence is 13 residues long. As for time point: before natalizumab initiation. T0 refers to blood drawn before natalizumab was first infused. Sequencing was at survey level. Spiked into each PCR were synthetic inline TR CDR3 controls of all V-J pairings. Sequenced by immunoSEQ multiplex PCR; TCRdb stores in-frame clones only, minus some. The sample carries about 30,000 clones, 80% to 95% recorded once.

The chain has TRBV6-4 and TRBJ2-2, with D unclear. This sequence was found in a man in his thirties or forties with multiple sclerosis. Sequenced input: PBMCs. This CDR3 reads CASSDGETGELFF. In DNA form, the CDR3 reads TGTGCCAGCAGTGACGGGGAAACCGGGGAGCTGTTTTTT.